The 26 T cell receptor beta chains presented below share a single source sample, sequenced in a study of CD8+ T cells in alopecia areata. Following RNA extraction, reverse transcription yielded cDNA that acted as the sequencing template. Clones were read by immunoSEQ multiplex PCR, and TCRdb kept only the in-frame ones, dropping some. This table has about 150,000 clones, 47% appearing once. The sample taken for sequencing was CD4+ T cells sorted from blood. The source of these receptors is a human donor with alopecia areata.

This CDR3 is CASGRKDQPQHF. The CDR3 DNA reads as TGTGCCAGCGGACGAAAGGATCAGCCCCAGCATTTT. V and J are TRBV7-9 and TRBJ1-5, with D unclear. The CDR3 length is 12 residues. Germline CDR1 and CDR2: SEHNR and FQNEAQ (reference sequence). The V gene lost 8 bases and the J gene lost 5 bases, with 10 bases spanning the gap.

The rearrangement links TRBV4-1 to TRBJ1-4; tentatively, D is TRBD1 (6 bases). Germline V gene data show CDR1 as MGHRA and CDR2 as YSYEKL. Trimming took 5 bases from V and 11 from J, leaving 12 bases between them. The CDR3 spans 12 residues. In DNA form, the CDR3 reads TGCGCCAGCAGCGAAGCCAGGGGTAAACTGTTTTTT. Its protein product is CASSEARGKLFF.

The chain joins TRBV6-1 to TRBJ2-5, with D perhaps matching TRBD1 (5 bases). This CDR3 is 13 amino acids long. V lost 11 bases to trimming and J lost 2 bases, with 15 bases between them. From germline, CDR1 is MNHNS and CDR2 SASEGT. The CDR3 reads CAGARVRQETQYF. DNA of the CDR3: TGTGCCGGGGCGAGAGTCCGTCAAGAGACCCAGTACTTC.

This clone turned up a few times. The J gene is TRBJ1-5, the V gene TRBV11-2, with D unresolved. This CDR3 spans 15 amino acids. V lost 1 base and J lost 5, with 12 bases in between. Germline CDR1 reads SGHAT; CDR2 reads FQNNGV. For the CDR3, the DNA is TGTGCCAGCAGCTTAGGTACAAAATCGGATCAGCCCCAGCATTTT. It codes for CASSLGTKSDQPQHF.

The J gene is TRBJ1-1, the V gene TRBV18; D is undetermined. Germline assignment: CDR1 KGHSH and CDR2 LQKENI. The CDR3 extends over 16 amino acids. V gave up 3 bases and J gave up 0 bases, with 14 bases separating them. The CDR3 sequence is CASSPGRHRLNTEAFF. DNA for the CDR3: TGTGCCAGCTCACCGGGTAGGCATCGATTGAACACTGAAGCTTTCTTT.

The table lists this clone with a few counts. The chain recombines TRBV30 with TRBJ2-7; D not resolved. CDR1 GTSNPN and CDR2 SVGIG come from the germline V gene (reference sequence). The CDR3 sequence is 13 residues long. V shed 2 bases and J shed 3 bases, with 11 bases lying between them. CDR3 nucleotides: TGTGCCTGGAGTTACGGTGGAATCTACGAGCAGTACTTC. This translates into CAWSYGGIYEQYF. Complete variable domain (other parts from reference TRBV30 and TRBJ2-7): SQTIHQWPATLVQPVGSPLSLECTVEGTSNPNLYWYRQAAGRGLQLLFYSVGIGQISSEVPQNLSASRPQDRQFILSSKKLLLSDSGFYLCAWSYGGIYEQYFGPGTRLTVT.

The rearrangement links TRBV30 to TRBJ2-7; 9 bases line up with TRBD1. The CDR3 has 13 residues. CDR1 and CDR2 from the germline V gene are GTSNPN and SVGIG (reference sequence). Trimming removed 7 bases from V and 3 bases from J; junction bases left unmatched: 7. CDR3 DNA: TGTGCCTTAGCCGGGACAGGGCTCTACGAGCAGTACTTC. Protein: CALAGTGLYEQYF.

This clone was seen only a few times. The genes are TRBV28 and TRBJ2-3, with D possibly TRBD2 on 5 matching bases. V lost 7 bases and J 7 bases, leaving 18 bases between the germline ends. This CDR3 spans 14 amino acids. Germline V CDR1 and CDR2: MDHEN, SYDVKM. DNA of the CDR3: TGTGCCAGCACAGTTCTAGCAGCCTCATATACGCAGTATTTT. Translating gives CASTVLAASYTQYF. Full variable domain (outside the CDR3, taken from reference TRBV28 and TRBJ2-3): DVKVTQSSRYLVKRTGEKVFLECVQDMDHENMFWYRQDPGLGLRLIYFSYDVKMKEKGDIPEGYSVSREKKERFSLILESASTNQTSMYLCASTVLAASYTQYFGPGTRLTVL.

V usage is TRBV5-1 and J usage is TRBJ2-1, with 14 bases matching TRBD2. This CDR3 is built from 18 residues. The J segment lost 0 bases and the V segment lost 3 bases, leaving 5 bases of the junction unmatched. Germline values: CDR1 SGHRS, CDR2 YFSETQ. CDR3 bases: TGCGCCAGCAGCTCGGCCGGGACTAGCGGGAGCTCCTACAATGAGCAGTTCTTC. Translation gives CASSSAGTSGSSYNEQFF.

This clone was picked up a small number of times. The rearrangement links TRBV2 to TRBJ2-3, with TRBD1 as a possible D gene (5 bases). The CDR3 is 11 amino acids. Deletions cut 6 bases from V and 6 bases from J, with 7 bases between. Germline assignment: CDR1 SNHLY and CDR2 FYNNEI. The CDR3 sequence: CASSAGDTQYF. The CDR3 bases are TGTGCCAGCAGCGCAGGGGATACGCAGTATTTT.

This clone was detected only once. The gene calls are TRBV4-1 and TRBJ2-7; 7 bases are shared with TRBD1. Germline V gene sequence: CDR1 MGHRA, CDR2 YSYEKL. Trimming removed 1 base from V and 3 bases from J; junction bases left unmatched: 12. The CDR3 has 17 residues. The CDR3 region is CASSQGESRGLYYEQYF. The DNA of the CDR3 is TGCGCCAGCAGCCAAGGGGAAAGCAGGGGGTTGTACTACGAGCAGTACTTC.

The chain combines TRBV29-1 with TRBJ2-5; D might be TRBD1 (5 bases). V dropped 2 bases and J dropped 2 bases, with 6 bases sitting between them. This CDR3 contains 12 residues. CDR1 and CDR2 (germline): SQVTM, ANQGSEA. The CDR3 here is CSVERQQETQYF. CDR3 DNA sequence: TGCAGCGTTGAACGACAGCAAGAGACCCAGTACTTC.

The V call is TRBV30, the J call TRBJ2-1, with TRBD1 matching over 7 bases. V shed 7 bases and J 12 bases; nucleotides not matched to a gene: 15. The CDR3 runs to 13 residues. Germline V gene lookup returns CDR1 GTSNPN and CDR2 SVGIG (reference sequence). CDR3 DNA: TGTGCCTCGTCGGGACAGTCCTTAAGTTGGCAGTTCTTC. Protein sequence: CASSGQSLSWQFF.

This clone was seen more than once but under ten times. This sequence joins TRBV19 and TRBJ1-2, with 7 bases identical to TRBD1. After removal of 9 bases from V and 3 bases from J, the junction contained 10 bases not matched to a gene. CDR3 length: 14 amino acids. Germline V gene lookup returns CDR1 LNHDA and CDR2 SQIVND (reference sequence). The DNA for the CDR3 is TGTGCCAGCCGCAGGGGGGGCCCAGACTATGGCTACACCTTC. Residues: CASRRGGPDYGYTF.

The CDR3 nucleotides read TGTGCCAGCAGTAAAACCCGGACCATTACCTACGAGCAGTACTTC. This encodes CASSKTRTITYEQYF. V and J are TRBV27 and TRBJ2-7; D is uncertain. The CDR3 totals 15 residues. Between the trimmed V and J ends, which lost 5 bases and 2 bases, there was a span of 16 bases. In germline, CDR1 is MNHEY, CDR2 SMNVEV (reference sequence).

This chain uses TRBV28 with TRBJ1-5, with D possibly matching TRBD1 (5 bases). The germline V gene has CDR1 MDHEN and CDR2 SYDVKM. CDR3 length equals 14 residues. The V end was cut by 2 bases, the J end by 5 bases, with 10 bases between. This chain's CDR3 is CASSLLGGDQPQHF. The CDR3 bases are TGTGCCAGCAGTTTACTTGGGGGAGATCAGCCCCAGCATTTT.

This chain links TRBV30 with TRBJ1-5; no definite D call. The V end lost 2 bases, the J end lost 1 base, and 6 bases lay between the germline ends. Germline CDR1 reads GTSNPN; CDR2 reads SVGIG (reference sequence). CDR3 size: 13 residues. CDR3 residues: CAWSKGSNQPQHF. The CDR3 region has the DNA TGTGCCTGGAGTAAGGGCAGCAATCAGCCCCAGCATTTT.

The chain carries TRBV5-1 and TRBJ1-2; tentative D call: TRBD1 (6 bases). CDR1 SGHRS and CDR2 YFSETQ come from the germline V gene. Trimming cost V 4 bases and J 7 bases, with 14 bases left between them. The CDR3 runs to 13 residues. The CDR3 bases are TGCGCCAGCAGCACGACAGGTTTGGGTGGCTACACCTTC. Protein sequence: CASSTTGLGGYTF.

CDR3 in amino acids: CASSTDRGTKNIQYF. The CDR3 region has the DNA TGTGCCAGCAGCACCGACAGGGGCACCAAAAACATTCAGTACTTC. The rearrangement uses TRBV13 and TRBJ2-4, with TRBD1 identical over 8 bases. This CDR3 is built from 15 residues. V was pared by 5 bases and J by 2 bases, with 5 bases of the junction left unmatched. Germline CDR1 and CDR2: PRHDT and FYEKMQ (reference sequence). The entire variable domain, with the rest obtained from reference TRBV13 and TRBJ2-4, is as follows: AAGVIQSPRHLIKEKRETATLKCYPIPRHDTVYWYQQGPGQDPQFLISFYEKMQSDKGSIPDRFSAQQFSDYHSELNMSSLELGDSALYFCASSTDRGTKNIQYFGAGTRLSVL.

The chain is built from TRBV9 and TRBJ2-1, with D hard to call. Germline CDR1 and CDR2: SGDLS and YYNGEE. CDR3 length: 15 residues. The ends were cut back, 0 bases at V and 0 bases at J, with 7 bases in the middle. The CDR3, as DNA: TGTGCCAGCAGCGTAGAGGGCGACTCCTACAATGAGCAGTTCTTC. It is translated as CASSVEGDSYNEQFF.

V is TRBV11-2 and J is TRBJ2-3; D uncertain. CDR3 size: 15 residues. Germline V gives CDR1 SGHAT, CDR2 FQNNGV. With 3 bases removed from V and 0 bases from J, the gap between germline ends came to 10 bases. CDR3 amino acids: CASSFVHASTDTQYF. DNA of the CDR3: TGTGCCAGCAGCTTCGTCCATGCTAGCACAGATACGCAGTATTTT. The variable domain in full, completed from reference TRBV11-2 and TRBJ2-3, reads EAGVAQSPRYKIIEKRQSVAFWCNPISGHATLYWYQQILGQGPKLLIQFQNNGVVDDSQLPKDRFSAERLKGVDSTLKIQPAKLEDSAVYLCASSFVHASTDTQYFGPGTRLTVL.

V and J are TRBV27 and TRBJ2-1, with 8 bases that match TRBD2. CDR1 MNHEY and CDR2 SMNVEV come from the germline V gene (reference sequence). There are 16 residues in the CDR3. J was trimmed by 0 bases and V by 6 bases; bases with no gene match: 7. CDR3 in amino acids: CASRLAGLSSYNEQFF. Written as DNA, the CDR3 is TGTGCCAGCAGGCTAGCGGGTTTAAGCTCCTACAATGAGCAGTTCTTC.

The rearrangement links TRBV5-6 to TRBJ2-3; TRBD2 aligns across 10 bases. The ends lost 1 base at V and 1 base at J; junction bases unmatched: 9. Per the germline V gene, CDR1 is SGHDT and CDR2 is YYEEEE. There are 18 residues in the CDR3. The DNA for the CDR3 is TGTGCCAGCAGCTTGTCCGCATTGCTAGCGGGAGGCACAGATACGCAGTATTTT. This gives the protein CASSLSALLAGGTDTQYF. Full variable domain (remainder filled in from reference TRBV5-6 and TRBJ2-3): DAGVTQSPTHLIKTRGQQVTLRCSPKSGHDTVSWYQQALGQGPQFIFQYYEEEERQRGNFPDRFSGHQFPNYSSELNVNALLLGDSALYLCASSLSALLAGGTDTQYFGPGTRLTVL.

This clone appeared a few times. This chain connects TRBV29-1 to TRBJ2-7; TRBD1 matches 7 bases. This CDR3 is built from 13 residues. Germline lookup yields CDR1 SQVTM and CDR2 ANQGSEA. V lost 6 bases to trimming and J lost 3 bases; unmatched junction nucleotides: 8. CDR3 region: CSVAHRGIYEQYF. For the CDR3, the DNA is TGCAGCGTGGCCCACAGGGGAATCTACGAGCAGTACTTC.

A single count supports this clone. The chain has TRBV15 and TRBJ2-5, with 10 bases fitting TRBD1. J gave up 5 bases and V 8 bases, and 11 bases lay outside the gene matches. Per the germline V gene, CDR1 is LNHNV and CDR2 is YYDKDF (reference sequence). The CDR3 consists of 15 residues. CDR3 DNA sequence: TGTGCCACCGGACCCCGGGACAGGGGAGGGGAGACCCAGTACTTC. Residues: CATGPRDRGGETQYF. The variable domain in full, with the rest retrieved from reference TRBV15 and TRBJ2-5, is DAMVIQNPRYQVTQFGKPVTLSCSQTLNHNVMYWYQQKSSQAPKLLFHYYDKDFNNEADTPDNFQSRRPNTSFCFLDIRSPGLGDTAMYLCATGPRDRGGETQYFGPGTRLLVL.

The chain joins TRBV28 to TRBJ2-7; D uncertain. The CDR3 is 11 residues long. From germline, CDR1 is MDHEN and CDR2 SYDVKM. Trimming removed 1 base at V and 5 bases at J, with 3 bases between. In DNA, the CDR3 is TGTGCCAGCAGTTTATTCCACGAGCAGTACTTC. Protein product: CASSLFHEQYF.